Presented here are 8 T cell receptor beta chains from one specimen sequenced in a study of T cell repertoires in cytomegalovirus infection. A single record per CDR3 protein comes from TCRdb applying MiXCR to the reads. In the table there are 65,000 to 95,000 distinct CDR3 sequences, approximately 3.7% of which are singletons. The sequencing input was PBMCs. The receptor set was obtained from a human donor in good health (CMV status not recorded). Some clones in this sample may be carry-over from other donors' samples.

This clonotype has a count of ten or more. CDR3 region: CASSLAMGLAGAETQYF. Written as DNA, the CDR3 is TGTGCCAGCAGCTTAGCCATGGGACTAGCGGGGGCGGAGACCCAGTACTTC. The chain links TRBV7-6 to TRBJ2-5; the match to TRBD2 covers 14 bases. V trimming: 0 bases; J trimming: 5 bases; junction bases outside the gene matches: 5. The CDR3 sequence is 17 residues long. Per the germline V gene, CDR1 is SGHVS and CDR2 is FNYEAQ.

This clonotype was seen at least ten times. The chain has TRBV7-3 and TRBJ1-1; D remains ambiguous. Germline values: CDR1 SGHTA, CDR2 FQGTGA. The CDR3 is 14 residues long. V lost 5 bases to trimming and J lost 1 base, with 11 bases between them. Here the CDR3 reads CASSPGPENTEAFF. DNA of the CDR3: TGTGCCAGCAGCCCCGGACCCGAGAACACTGAAGCTTTCTTT.

This clonotype was seen repeatedly, ten times or more. CDR3 sequence reads: CSAARQGFPEAFF. CDR3 DNA sequence: TGCAGTGCTGCCCGACAGGGGTTTCCTGAAGCTTTCTTT. The rearrangement joins TRBV20-1 to TRBJ1-1, with 8 nucleotides matching TRBD1. Germline V gene lookup returns CDR1 DFQATT and CDR2 SNEGSKA (reference sequence). The CDR3 is 13 amino acids. V shed 5 bases and J 6 bases; nucleotides not matched to a gene: 8.

This clonotype was counted at least ten times. V usage is TRBV7-2 and J usage is TRBJ1-1; D is ambiguous. With 2 bases removed from V and 5 bases from J, the gap between germline ends came to 9 bases. The CDR3 sequence is 13 residues long. Germline-derived CDR1 and CDR2 are SGHTA and FQGNSA. CDR3 sequence reads: CASSLLPGTEAFF. The CDR3 nucleotides read TGTGCCAGCAGCTTATTACCGGGAACTGAAGCTTTCTTT.

This clonotype was picked up many times. This rearrangement joins TRBV7-2 to TRBJ2-3; TRBD2 matches 9 bases. Trimming removed 5 bases from V and 4 bases from J; junction bases left unmatched: 10. CDR1 is SGHTA, CDR2 FQGNSA, per germline. The CDR3 spans 16 residues. For the CDR3, the DNA is TGTGCCAGCAGCCCTAGTCCAGCGGGGGGATCAGATACGCAGTATTTT. It is translated as CASSPSPAGGSDTQYF.

This clonotype was picked up many times. The genes are TRBV29-1 and TRBJ1-1; D unclear. The CDR3 is made up of 13 amino acids. The V gene lost 7 bases and the J gene lost 1 base, with 13 bases spanning the gap. CDR1 is SQVTM, CDR2 ANQGSEA, per germline. This CDR3 is CSATRTENTEAFF. In nucleotides, the CDR3 is TGCAGCGCTACCCGGACTGAGAACACTGAAGCTTTCTTT.

This clonotype came up many times. The genes are TRBV28 and TRBJ2-4; D not resolved. The CDR3 runs 17 residues. Trimming took 5 bases from V and 1 from J, leaving 18 bases between them. Germline CDR1 and CDR2: MDHEN and SYDVKM. In DNA, the CDR3 is TGTGCCAGCAGTCGCCCCCTACAGAGCACCGCCAAAAACATTCAGTACTTC. Translating gives CASSRPLQSTAKNIQYF.

This clonotype was recorded at least ten times. The V and J genes are TRBV6-2 or TRBV6-3 and TRBJ1-5; D call uncertain. Germline V gives CDR1 MNHEY, CDR2 SVGEGT. This CDR3 comprises 13 residues. V dropped 8 bases and J dropped 0 bases, with 8 bases sitting between them. The CDR3 spells CASQDYSNQPQHF. CDR3 nucleotide sequence: TGTGCCAGCCAGGATTATAGCAATCAGCCCCAGCATTTT.